This TCR beta chain was obtained from a study of cytomegalovirus exposure and HLA in healthy donors. The donors formed part of the roughly 120-subject validation cohort, distinct from the approximately 640-subject first cohort. This table comes from immunoSEQ multiplex PCR, and its TCRdb copy is limited to in-frame clones, with some not included. The table records more than 90,000 clones, about nine tenths of them present only once. Concerning this clone itself: Its antigen is currently unknown.

The CDR3 is 13 amino acids. V was shortened by 4 bases and J by 3 bases, with 10 bases between the two germline ends. Germline loops: CDR1 SGDLS, CDR2 YYNGEE. Overall study results and limits: It was reportedly the case that the classifier diagnosed cytomegalovirus status with high specificity and sensitivity.

The chain has TRBV9 and TRBJ1-2; D is perhaps TRBD1 (5 bases). The origin of this receptor is a man in his late teens or twenties in good health and CMV-seronegative. The sequenced material came from PBMCs. The CDR3, as DNA: TGTGCCAGCAGCCTCCCGGGGGACTATGGCTACACCTTC. Protein product: CASSLPGDYGYTF. The variable domain in full, completed from reference TRBV9 and TRBJ1-2, reads DSGVTQTPKHLITATGQRVTLRCSPRSGDLSVYWYQQSLDQGLQFLIQYYNGEERAKGNILERFSAQQFPDLHSELNLSSLELGDSALYFCASSLPGDYGYTFGSGTRLTVV.